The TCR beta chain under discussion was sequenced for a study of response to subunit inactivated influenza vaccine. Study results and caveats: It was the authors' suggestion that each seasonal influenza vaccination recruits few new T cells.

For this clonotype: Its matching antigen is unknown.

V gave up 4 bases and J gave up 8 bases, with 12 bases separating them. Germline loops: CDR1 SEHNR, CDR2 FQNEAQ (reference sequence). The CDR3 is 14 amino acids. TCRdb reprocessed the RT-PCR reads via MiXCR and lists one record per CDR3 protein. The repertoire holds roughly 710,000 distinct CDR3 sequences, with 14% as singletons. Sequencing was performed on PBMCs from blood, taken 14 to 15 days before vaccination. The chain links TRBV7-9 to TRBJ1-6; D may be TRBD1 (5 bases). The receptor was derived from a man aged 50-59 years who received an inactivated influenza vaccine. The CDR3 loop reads CASSSGTKDSPLHF. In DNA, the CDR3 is TGTGCCAGCAGCTCCGGGACTAAGGATTCACCCCTCCACTTT.